One and the same sample provided the 12 T cell receptor beta chains below, sequenced in a study of blood T cell repertoires in COVID-19. Sequencing used immunoSEQ multiplex PCR; TCRdb keeps in-frame clones, though not all of them. The repertoire holds about 180,000 clones, with about four fifths as singletons. Sample: peripheral blood. Receptors were obtained from a woman in her seventies with acute or convalescent COVID-19.

The J gene is TRBJ2-2, the V gene TRBV5-5; D might be TRBD1 (5 bases). The germline CDR1 and CDR2 sequences are SGHKS and YYEKEE (reference sequence). This CDR3 spans 15 amino acids. V lost 3 bases, J lost 3 bases, and 12 bases lay in between. Here the CDR3 reads CASSSSRVHTGELFF. The CDR3 DNA reads as TGTGCCAGCAGCTCCTCCAGGGTTCACACCGGGGAGCTGTTTTTT.

The chain is built from TRBV7-2 and TRBJ2-7; 9 bases map to TRBD1. Per germline, CDR1 SGHTA and CDR2 FQGNSA. This CDR3 contains 13 residues. Unmatched junction bases numbered 4, after V lost 4 bases and J lost 6 bases. The CDR3 DNA is TGTGCCAGCAGCTCCTACAGGGGGCTCGAGCAGTACTTC. This translates into CASSSYRGLEQYF.

The rearrangement joins TRBV11-2 to TRBJ2-5, with D maybe TRBD2 (5 bases). This CDR3 spans 15 amino acids. The germline V gene encodes CDR1 SGHAT and CDR2 FQNNGV. Trimming cost V 0 bases and J 7 bases, with 15 bases left between them. The CDR3 DNA is TGTGCCAGCAGCTTAGAGGCTGCAGGCGCGGGGACCCAGTACTTC. Translation gives CASSLEAAGAGTQYF.

To note about this clone: The same CDR3 can be traced to other DNA sequences in this sample. The chain has TRBV3-1 (or the pseudogene TRBV3-2) and TRBJ2-7; 10 bases match TRBD1. The V gene's germline CDR1 is LGHDT and CDR2 YNNKEL (reference sequence). CDR3 size: 13 residues. The J segment lost 7 bases and the V segment lost 4 bases, leaving 4 bases of the junction unmatched. This CDR3 is CASSPRDRGEQYF. Written as DNA, the CDR3 is TGTGCCAGCAGCCCGAGGGACAGGGGAGAGCAGTACTTC.

The chain employs TRBV5-1 and TRBJ1-1; D not certain. CDR1 is SGHRS and CDR2 is YFSETQ in the germline V gene. V lost 0 bases and J lost 4, with 16 bases in between. The CDR3 is 16 residues long. The CDR3 nucleotides read TGCGCCAGCAGCTTGGGTATCCTTTCGGTAACCACTGAAGCTTTCTTT. Its protein is CASSLGILSVTTEAFF.

A few counts support this clone. This chain connects TRBV6-2 or TRBV6-3 to TRBJ1-5, with 9 bases that match TRBD1. The CDR3 loop spans 16 amino acids. Trimming cost V 5 bases and J 3 bases; bases outside gene matches: 8. Germline assignment: CDR1 MNHEY and CDR2 SVGEGT. The CDR3 coding sequence is TGTGCCAGCAGTAAAACAGGGGGCTACCCCAATCAGCCCCAGCATTTT. It specifies CASSKTGGYPNQPQHF.

The chain has TRBV12-3 or TRBV12-4 and TRBJ1-5; 8 nucleotides align to TRBD1. This CDR3 has 13 amino acids. The trim removed 6 bases at V and 9 bases at J, leaving 7 bases unmatched. Written as DNA, the CDR3 is TGTGCCAGCAGCGGACAGGGATTGGGGCCCCAGCATTTT. Translating gives CASSGQGLGPQHF.

The chain recombines TRBV5-4 with TRBJ1-2; 8 bases are a match to TRBD1. The CDR3 is 16 amino acids. The V gene end was trimmed by 1 base and the J gene end by 7 bases; junction bases not matched to a gene: 12. Germline V CDR1 and CDR2: SGHNT, YYREEE (reference sequence). This CDR3 reads CASSLPGGEEVSGYTF. The DNA of the CDR3 is TGTGCCAGCAGCTTGCCAGGGGGCGAAGAGGTGTCTGGCTACACCTTC.

This chain uses TRBV3-1 (or the pseudogene TRBV3-2) with TRBJ1-6; D perhaps matches TRBD1 (5 bases). The CDR3 consists of 17 residues. V lost 0 bases and J lost 7, with 16 bases in between. The V gene's germline CDR1 is LGHDT and CDR2 YNNKEL (reference sequence). DNA of the CDR3: TGTGCCAGCAGCCAAGATTTTTCGCAGGGACTCAATTCACCCCTCCACTTT. Its protein product is CASSQDFSQGLNSPLHF.

The V call is TRBV19, the J call TRBJ2-5; D may be TRBD2 (5 bases). The CDR3 covers 13 residues. Trimming pared 5 bases from V and 1 base from J, leaving 8 bases between. Germline CDR1 reads LNHDA; CDR2 reads SQIVND (reference sequence). CDR3 nucleotide sequence: TGTGCCAGTAGTCGGGAAACCCAAGAGACCCAGTACTTC. Protein product: CASSRETQETQYF.

The chain combines TRBV6-5 with TRBJ1-5; D ambiguous. CDR1 MNHEY and CDR2 SVGAGI come from the germline V gene. This CDR3 spans 15 amino acids. Trimming removed 7 bases at V and 2 bases at J, with 15 bases between. CDR3 sequence reads: CASIPGPVGNQPQHF. CDR3 DNA: TGTGCCAGCATTCCTGGCCCAGTGGGCAATCAGCCCCAGCATTTT.

The chain combines TRBV4-1 with TRBJ2-7, with D maybe TRBD1 (6 bases). Per germline, CDR1 MGHRA and CDR2 YSYEKL. The V end lost 0 bases, the J end lost 6 bases, and 18 bases lay between the germline ends. This CDR3 region has 16 residues. The CDR3 DNA reads TGCGCCAGCAGCCAAGAAAGTGGACAGAATTTTTTCGAGCAGTACTTC. Protein product: CASSQESGQNFFEQYF.